This passage covers 8 T cell receptor beta chains from one sample sequenced in a study of blood T cell repertoires in COVID-19. The repertoire was sequenced with immunoSEQ multiplex PCR; TCRdb's copy has only in-frame clones and lacks some. Among around 72,000 clones, more than 75% were seen once, and the ten largest hold about 11%. The specimen sequenced was peripheral blood. These receptors were taken from a man between 70 and 80 years old with active or convalescent COVID-19.

This clone has at least ten counts. V usage is TRBV7-3 and J usage is TRBJ2-5, with D possibly being TRBD1 (6 bases). The V and J ends lost 10 bases and 4 bases respectively, with 10 bases between them. This CDR3 has 11 residues. The V gene's germline CDR1 is SGHTA and CDR2 FQGTGA. The CDR3 spells CAKLRGETQYF. Written as DNA, the CDR3 is TGTGCCAAACTCAGGGGAGAGACCCAGTACTTC.

This sequence joins TRBV29-1 and TRBJ1-1, with TRBD1 matching over 7 bases. This CDR3 comprises 13 residues. Germline loops: CDR1 SQVTM, CDR2 ANQGSEA. The CDR3 coding sequence is TGCGCGGGGAGGACAGGCAGGCACACTGAAGCTTTCTTT. Translation gives CAGRTGRHTEAFF.

This rearrangement joins TRBV28 to TRBJ2-5; D perhaps matches TRBD1 (6 bases). Germline assignment: CDR1 MDHEN and CDR2 SYDVKM. V was shortened by 2 bases and J by 5 bases, with 15 bases between the two germline ends. The CDR3 has 15 amino acids. CDR3 protein: CASSLVDRVGETQYF. The CDR3 DNA reads TGTGCCAGCAGTTTAGTGGACAGAGTGGGGGAGACCCAGTACTTC. Filled out from reference TRBV28 and TRBJ2-5, the complete variable domain reads DVKVTQSSRYLVKRTGEKVFLECVQDMDHENMFWYRQDPGLGLRLIYFSYDVKMKEKGDIPEGYSVSREKKERFSLILESASTNQTSMYLCASSLVDRVGETQYFGPGTRLLVL.

This clone was detected only a few times. The genes are TRBV25-1 and TRBJ1-1; the D is unclear. V was trimmed by 0 bases and J by 6 bases, leaving 14 bases between them. CDR1 MGHDK and CDR2 SYGVNS come from the germline V gene. This CDR3 is built from 15 residues. CDR3 residues: CASSEYQDSLAEAFF. DNA of the CDR3: TGTGCCAGCAGTGAATACCAGGACTCCCTCGCTGAAGCTTTCTTT.

The CDR3 sequence: CASSLAGGQSRETQYF. CDR3 nucleotides: TGTGCCAGCAGCCTAGCGGGAGGGCAAAGTCGAGAGACCCAGTACTTC. The V and J genes are TRBV9 and TRBJ2-5; 12 positions match TRBD2. CDR1 and CDR2 from the germline V gene are SGDLS and YYNGEE. CDR3 length equals 16 residues. V was pared by 4 bases and J by 4 bases, with 8 bases of the junction left unmatched.

J is TRBJ1-5 and V is TRBV6-2 or TRBV6-3; TRBD1 agrees at 7 bases. Germline V gives CDR1 MNHEY, CDR2 SVGEGT. The CDR3 consists of 15 residues. V was pared by 2 bases and J by 3 bases, with 4 bases of the junction left unmatched. This chain's CDR3 is CASSYGGTVNQPQHF. The CDR3 region has the DNA TGTGCCAGCAGTTACGGTGGGACAGTCAATCAGCCCCAGCATTTT.

V and J are TRBV6-5 and TRBJ1-1, with D possibly being TRBD1 (5 bases). The germline gives CDR1 MNHEY, CDR2 SVGAGI. Trimming took off 2 bases at V and 3 bases at J, with 7 bases between the two ends. The CDR3 is made up of 13 amino acids. CDR3 sequence: CASSYGAYTEAFF. The DNA for the CDR3 is TGTGCCAGCAGTTACGGGGCTTACACTGAAGCTTTCTTT.

The gene calls are TRBV19 and TRBJ2-1; D is possibly TRBD2 (5 bases). The CDR3 length is 16 residues. CDR1 is LNHDA, CDR2 SQIVND, per germline (reference sequence). V gave up 6 bases and J gave up 2 bases, with 17 bases separating them. This CDR3 reads CASSSTGVVPYNEQFF. The CDR3 DNA reads TGTGCCAGTAGCTCAACCGGGGTGGTCCCCTACAATGAGCAGTTCTTC.